This T cell receptor beta chain was recovered during a study of cytomegalovirus exposure and HLA in healthy donors. For the study at large: T cells numbering about 200 million yielded 90 million to 140 million unique TCR beta sequences in an earlier analysis.

Vbeta (60) and Jbeta (13) primers were used in the PCR. Sequencing was performed with immunoSEQ multiplex PCR; in TCRdb, only in-frame clones are kept and a portion is missing. The table lists about 190,000 clones, 87% of them singletons. V shed 2 bases and J shed 7 bases, with 11 bases lying between them. CDR1 and CDR2 (germline): SGHTA, FQGNSA. This CDR3 has 13 residues. The chain links TRBV7-2 to TRBJ1-2; D is undetermined. Sequencing was done on a sample of PBMCs. This sequence originates from a man aged 30 to 45 in good health and CMV-seronegative. CDR3 nucleotides: TGTGCCAGCAGCTTATCTGGGGAGATTGGCTACACCTTC. It codes for CASSLSGEIGYTF. Combining the CDR3 with reference TRBV7-2 and TRBJ1-2 gives the whole variable domain GAGVSQSPSNKVTEKGKDVELRCDPISGHTALYWYRQSLGQGLEFLIYFQGNSAPDKSGLPSDRFSAERTGGSVSTLTIQRTQQEDSAVYLCASSLSGEIGYTFGSGTRLTVV.